These T cell receptor beta chains were read from a single sample in a study of shared clonotypes between healthy human individuals. Clones were read by immunoSEQ multiplex PCR, and TCRdb kept only the in-frame ones, dropping some. The table has around 1.5 million clones, 95% to 99% seen once; the top ten hold 0.45%. Sequencing was performed on naive CD4+ T cells sorted from blood. All receptors derive from a man aged 30-40 years in good health. The CDR3 runs from the conserved cysteine through the conserved F or W.

TRBJ1-5,TRBV28,CASSLPPRHQPQHF
TRBJ1-1,TRBV5-6,CASSLDTEAFF
TRBJ1-1,TRBV28,CASSLRTMNTEAFF
TRBJ2-1,TRBV7-3,CASSPTAAGTSGRNEQFF
TRBJ1-3,TRBV2,CASRGWGGGGNTIYF
TRBJ2-3,TRBV7-6,CASSLAGRGEDTQYF
TRBJ2-7,TRBV5-4,CASSLIQGDYEQYF
TRBJ1-1,TRBV18,CASSPGGNTEAFF
TRBJ2-2,TRBV5-1,CASSPGTDTGELFF
TRBJ1-1,TRBV9,CASSVSPRTDSEAFF
TRBJ2-3,TRBV7-3,CASSAGLADTQYF
TRBJ1-3,TRBV5-1,CASSLTASSGNTIYF
TRBJ2-1,TRBV4-3,CASSPDRWRAHEQFF
TRBJ1-1,TRBV2,CASKTGEAFF
TRBJ2-6,TRBV2,CASRDLSSGANVLTF
TRBJ1-1,TRBV5-1,CASSLFSEAEVGPTEAFF
TRBJ2-1,TRBV9,CASSATSGRGNEQFF
TRBJ2-1,TRBV28,CASSLSRGVANEQFF
TRBJ1-3,TRBV18,CASSPLTGSGNTIYF
TRBJ2-7,TRBV7-9,CASSLGVGLGEQYF
TRBJ2-3,TRBV14,CASSLLGVGHDTQYF
TRBJ2-7,TRBV9,CASSVITPCYEQYF
TRBJ1-4,TRBV7-2,CASSSGGTGDEKLFF
TRBJ1-2,TRBV6-6,CASSYPRQGARHGYTF
TRBJ1-3,TRBV9,CASNKGGRISGNTIYF
TRBJ2-5,TRBV10-1,CASSDPGQGGETQYF
TRBJ1-2,TRBV9,CASSVSNIDYGYTF
TRBJ2-3,TRBV7-7,CASSSQGASDTQYF
TRBJ1-3,TRBV6-4,CASIYRPIYF
TRBJ2-3,TRBV7-9,CASSLETSGDTQYF
TRBJ1-1,TRBV6-5,CASSYRVLLGWTEAFF
TRBJ2-1,TRBV19,CASSMGGLPYNEQFF
TRBJ1-2,TRBV7-2,CASSPTGIGYGYTF
TRBJ1-3,TRBV10-3,CAIGTSGISGNTIYF